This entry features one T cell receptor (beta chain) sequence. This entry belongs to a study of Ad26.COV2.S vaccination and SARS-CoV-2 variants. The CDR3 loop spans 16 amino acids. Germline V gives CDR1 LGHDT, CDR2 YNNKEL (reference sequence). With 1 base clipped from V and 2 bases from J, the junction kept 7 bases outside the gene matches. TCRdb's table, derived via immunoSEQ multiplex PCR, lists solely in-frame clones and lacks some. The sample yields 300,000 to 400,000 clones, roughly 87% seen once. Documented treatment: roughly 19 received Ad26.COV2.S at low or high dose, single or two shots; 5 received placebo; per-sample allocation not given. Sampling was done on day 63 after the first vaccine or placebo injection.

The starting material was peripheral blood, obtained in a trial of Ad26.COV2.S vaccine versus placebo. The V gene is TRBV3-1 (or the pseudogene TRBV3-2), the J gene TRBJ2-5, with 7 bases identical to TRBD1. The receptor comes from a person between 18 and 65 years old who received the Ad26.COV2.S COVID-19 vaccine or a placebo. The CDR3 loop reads CASSQGAPGQQETQYF. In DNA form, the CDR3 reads TGTGCCAGCAGCCAAGGGGCTCCGGGACAGCAAGAGACCCAGTACTTC.